This T cell receptor beta chain was profiled in a study of T cells in narcolepsy (dated by TCRdb to about 2018). In the study overall: Patients with narcolepsy type 1 or type 2 (NT1, NT2) were enrolled in the study together with healthy control donors. To look for autoreactive T cells in narcolepsy patients that target self-antigens of hypocretin neurons (hypocretin, TRIB2), the study used TCR Vbeta sequencing to follow clonotypes in blood and CSF. Beyond this particular receptor, the publication reports: Autoreactive clonotypes were reported to be detected serially in the blood of the same patients and of different patients, but not in the blood of healthy controls. HCRT-specific and TRIB2-specific autoreactive clonotypes were highlighted in plots that compared CD4+ T cell clonotypes in CSF versus blood from the same patient.

For TCR Vbeta sequencing and comparison with CSF CD8+ T cells, memory CD8+ T cells were sorted ex vivo from patient blood. As to this clone: It has no known antigen specificity. No base quality information exists; no much larger clone differs at one position.

Libraries were built with the immunoSEQ multiplex PCR assay. The clones in this table, taken by TCRdb from immuneACCESS, are in-frame only. Not every clone is retained; where verified, under half of the shortfall comes from an unresolved V gene, and the cause of the rest is unknown. Recorded for this sample are approximately 17,000 clones; roughly two thirds of them occurred a single time. The ten most abundant clones make up 14% to 15% of the sample. Via the germline V gene (reference sequence), CDR1 is PRHDT and CDR2 FYEKMQ. At the junction V is shortened by 5 bases and J by 3 bases, with 17 bases in between. The CDR3 runs 15 amino acids, cysteine and phenylalanine included. Just the 45-base CDR3 DNA is kept, in frame starting at base 1.

The sample taken for sequencing was CD45RA- memory CD8+ T cells from PBMCs. Per the publication, the cell subset or site label means: memory T cells sorted ex vivo from peripheral blood. The sequence links TRBV13 to TRBJ2-7, with a tentative D call of TRBD1 or TRBD2, each matching 6 bases. The receptor comes from a human donor with narcolepsy. The CDR3 is CASSPSRGLVYEQYF. The bases are TGTGCCAGCAGCCCCTCACGGGGGCTCGTCTACGAGCAGTACTTC.